Each of the 8 T cell receptor beta chains below was sequenced from the same sample in a study of Tregs in tolerant kidney transplant recipients. Sequencing used immunoSEQ multiplex PCR; TCRdb keeps in-frame clones, though not all of them. Of 60,000 or so clones in the sample, approximately 85% were seen once. Material: Tregs from blood, obtained before the transplant. Receptors were obtained from a human donor who received a combined kidney and bone marrow transplant.

The CDR3 sequence is CASSRRTSGMGTGELFF. For the CDR3, the DNA is TGCGCCAGCAGCCGGCGGACTAGCGGGATGGGGACCGGGGAGCTGTTTTTT. J is TRBJ2-2 and V is TRBV5-1; 12 bases match TRBD2. CDR3 length: 17 amino acids. V shed 4 bases, J shed 5 bases, and the junction held 9 bases outside the gene matches. Germline CDR1 reads SGHRS; CDR2 reads YFSETQ.

V usage is TRBV7-2 and J usage is TRBJ1-2, with 7 bases fitting TRBD1. In germline, CDR1 is SGHTA, CDR2 FQGNSA. After removal of 3 bases from V and 10 bases from J, the junction contained 5 bases not matched to a gene. This CDR3 comprises 12 residues. The CDR3 DNA is TGTGCCAGCAGCTTTGACAGGGTCGACTACACCTTC. Its protein product is CASSFDRVDYTF. The full variable domain, with the rest looked up from reference TRBV7-2 and TRBJ1-2, is GAGVSQSPSNKVTEKGKDVELRCDPISGHTALYWYRQSLGQGLEFLIYFQGNSAPDKSGLPSDRFSAERTGGSVSTLTIQRTQQEDSAVYLCASSFDRVDYTFGSGTRLTVV.

The chain carries TRBV11-3 and TRBJ1-1; no definite D call. Germline lookup yields CDR1 SGHNT and CDR2 YENEEA. Trimming removed 5 bases from V and 1 base from J, with 11 bases in between. The CDR3 consists of 14 residues. CDR3 loop: CASSPQGGNTEAFF. The CDR3 region has the DNA TGTGCCAGCAGCCCCCAAGGTGGGAACACTGAAGCTTTCTTT.

The J gene is TRBJ2-7, the V gene TRBV6-4, with D tentatively TRBD2 (6 bases). Trimming removed 6 bases at V and 1 base at J, with 13 bases between. This CDR3 region has 14 residues. Germline values: CDR1 MRHNA, CDR2 SNTAGT. CDR3 DNA: TGTGCCAGCAGACCAATTAGCGGATCCTACGAGCAGTACTTC. Translated: CASRPISGSYEQYF.

The chain has TRBV2 and TRBJ2-5; D gene unclear. The germline V gene has CDR1 SNHLY and CDR2 FYNNEI. V was trimmed by 2 bases and J by 5 bases, leaving 12 bases between them. The CDR3 consists of 14 residues. In DNA form, the CDR3 reads TGTGCCAGCAGTGAAAGCTTAGGTACGGAGACCCAGTACTTC. Amino acid sequence: CASSESLGTETQYF.

The CDR3 region has the DNA TGTGCCAGCCGGGACGGGAGCCGGACAGGCTACACCTTC. Translated, it gives CASRDGSRTGYTF. The chain joins TRBV6-5 to TRBJ1-2; D is possibly TRBD1 (5 bases). Germline V gene lookup returns CDR1 MNHEY and CDR2 SVGAGI. Trimming removed 8 bases from V and 8 bases from J, with 18 bases in between. The length of the CDR3 is 13 residues.

The CDR3 reads CASSLRRGYGYTF. CDR3 in DNA: TGTGCCAGTAGTCTCCGGAGGGGGTATGGCTACACCTTC. The J gene is TRBJ1-2, the V gene TRBV19, with D possibly matching TRBD1 (6 bases). Looked up from germline, CDR1 is LNHDA and CDR2 is SQIVND (reference sequence). The CDR3 runs to 13 residues. Trimming cost V 5 bases and J 5 bases, with 12 bases left between them.

V gene TRBV29-1 combines with J gene TRBJ2-7, with TRBD2 as a possible D gene (6 bases). The length of the CDR3 is 12 residues. Trimming removed 4 bases at V and 5 bases at J, with 12 bases between. Germline assignment: CDR1 SQVTM and CDR2 ANQGSEA. DNA of the CDR3: TGCAGCGTTGGCCGGGGGACCGACGAGCAGTACTTC. It translates to CSVGRGTDEQYF.